The 21 T cell receptor beta chains given below trace back to one sample, sequenced in a study of blood T cell repertoires in COVID-19. Using immunoSEQ multiplex PCR, the repertoire was profiled, and TCRdb retains in-frame clones only, with some absent. The sample lists some 300,000 clones, approximately 86% occurring once. Sequenced input: peripheral blood. Receptors originate from a woman in her 70s with COVID-19, enrolled during active disease.

The rearrangement links TRBV3-1 (or the pseudogene TRBV3-2) to TRBJ2-3; 8 bases fit TRBD2. The CDR3 loop spans 16 amino acids. After removal of 4 bases from V and 3 bases from J, the junction contained 9 bases not matched to a gene. Germline V gene sequence: CDR1 LGHDT, CDR2 YNNKEL (reference sequence). CDR3 bases: TGTGCCAGCAGCCCGCAAGCGGGGGCGTTGACAGATACGCAGTATTTT. Protein product: CASSPQAGALTDTQYF.

The rearrangement uses TRBV19 and TRBJ1-3; 7 bases are shared with TRBD1. CDR1 and CDR2 (germline): LNHDA, SQIVND (reference sequence). This CDR3 has 15 amino acids. J lost 8 bases, V lost 3 bases, and 10 bases had no gene match. The CDR3 sequence is CASSIPGGVGDTIYF. The CDR3 nucleotides are TGTGCCAGTAGTATTCCAGGGGGAGTAGGAGACACCATATATTTT.

The chain joins TRBV24-1 to TRBJ1-2; TRBD1 is a possible D gene (6 bases). V lost 12 bases and J lost 4, with 14 bases in between. The CDR3 spans 12 residues. In germline, CDR1 is KGHDR, CDR2 SFDVKD. Here the CDR3 DNA reads TGTGCCGGGTACAGGGTTGGCTATGGCTACACCTTC. Protein product: CAGYRVGYGYTF.

V gene TRBV29-1 combines with J gene TRBJ2-2, with 14 bases identical to TRBD2. In germline, CDR1 is SQVTM, CDR2 ANQGSEA. The V segment lost 7 bases and the J segment 6 bases; nucleotides outside the gene matches: 7. This CDR3 contains 15 residues. CDR3 in DNA: TGCAGCGAGGGGACTAGCGGGGGAACTTCCGGGGAGCTGTTTTTT. This sequence encodes CSEGTSGGTSGELFF.

This clone appeared a few times. CDR3 amino acids: CASSLAQGGPEAFF. As DNA, the CDR3 is TGTGCCAGCAGCTTAGCTCAGGGGGGCCCTGAAGCTTTCTTT. V is TRBV7-9 and J is TRBJ1-1, with 7 bases identical to TRBD1. Trimming at V came to 0 bases and at J to 6 bases, leaving 4 bases not matched to a gene. Germline V CDR1 and CDR2: SEHNR, FQNEAQ (reference sequence). The CDR3 consists of 14 residues.

This clone was recorded a few times. The rearrangement links TRBV4-1 to TRBJ2-1; 8 bases are a match to TRBD2. CDR3 length: 17 amino acids. With 4 bases clipped from V and 1 base from J, the junction kept 9 bases outside the gene matches. The germline V gene has CDR1 MGHRA and CDR2 YSYEKL. This chain's CDR3 is CASSLSGGGFSYNEQFF. The DNA of the CDR3 is TGCGCCAGCAGCCTGAGCGGGGGCGGTTTTTCCTACAATGAGCAGTTCTTC.

The chain carries TRBV5-1 and TRBJ2-3; D may be TRBD1 (5 bases). V dropped 3 bases and J dropped 4 bases, with 12 bases sitting between them. Germline lookup yields CDR1 SGHRS and CDR2 YFSETQ. This CDR3 contains 14 residues. The CDR3 nucleotides read TGCGCCAGCAGCTCCCTAACAGGCTCAGATACGCAGTATTTT. This encodes CASSSLTGSDTQYF.

The V call is TRBV4-1, the J call TRBJ1-3; D is possibly TRBD1 (6 bases). V dropped 5 bases and J dropped 2 bases, with 16 bases sitting between them. This CDR3 spans 16 amino acids. Germline assignment: CDR1 MGHRA and CDR2 YSYEKL. For the CDR3, the DNA is TGCGCCAGCAGCGACTACAGGGAGAGTCCTGGAAACACCATATATTTT. Protein product: CASSDYRESPGNTIYF.

The chain is built from TRBV2 and TRBJ1-1; D is undetermined. V was trimmed by 4 bases and J by 0 bases, leaving 6 bases between them. CDR1 SNHLY and CDR2 FYNNEI come from the germline V gene. The CDR3 contains 13 residues. This chain's CDR3 is CASSGLMNTEAFF. The CDR3 DNA reads TGTGCCAGCAGTGGACTCATGAACACTGAAGCTTTCTTT.

This sequence joins TRBV9 and TRBJ2-3; 12 nucleotides match TRBD2. The CDR3 contains 18 residues. Trimming removed 3 bases from V and 3 bases from J; junction bases left unmatched: 11. Germline CDR1 and CDR2: SGDLS and YYNGEE. The CDR3 is CASSAHRLAGEGTDTQYF. CDR3 bases: TGTGCCAGCAGCGCACATCGACTAGCGGGGGAAGGGACAGATACGCAGTATTTT. The variable domain in full, with the rest retrieved from reference TRBV9 and TRBJ2-3, is DSGVTQTPKHLITATGQRVTLRCSPRSGDLSVYWYQQSLDQGLQFLIQYYNGEERAKGNILERFSAQQFPDLHSELNLSSLELGDSALYFCASSAHRLAGEGTDTQYFGPGTRLTVL.

The rearrangement uses TRBV9 and TRBJ1-4; D call uncertain. Germline V gene sequence: CDR1 SGDLS, CDR2 YYNGEE. The CDR3 runs to 14 residues. Trimming stripped 8 bases from V and 4 bases from J, with 15 bases between. CDR3 in amino acids: CASGRGGNNEKLFF. Written as DNA, the CDR3 is TGTGCCAGTGGTCGGGGAGGGAATAATGAAAAACTGTTTTTT.

This rearrangement joins TRBV28 to TRBJ1-2; D unresolved. The CDR3 runs to 14 residues. Trimming took off 10 bases at V and 4 bases at J, with 19 bases between the two ends. CDR1 is MDHEN, CDR2 SYDVKM, per germline. CDR3 amino acids: CATRSGSLSYGYTF. CDR3 DNA sequence: TGTGCCACTAGATCGGGATCCCTCTCCTATGGCTACACCTTC.

V and J are TRBV2 and TRBJ2-7; D is unclear. The CDR3 runs to 13 residues. Germline CDR1 is SNHLY and CDR2 is FYNNEI. The V gene lost 8 bases and the J gene lost 2 bases, with 13 bases spanning the gap. CDR3 region: CASETGLTYEQYF. CDR3 coding DNA: TGTGCCAGCGAAACCGGGTTAACCTACGAGCAGTACTTC.

The chain uses TRBV29-1 and TRBJ2-3; TRBD1 is a possible D gene (5 bases). The CDR3 extends over 13 amino acids. CDR1 is SQVTM, CDR2 ANQGSEA, per germline. V was trimmed by 7 bases and J by 2 bases, leaving 13 bases between them. The CDR3 region is CSAIDRHTDTQYF. The DNA for the CDR3 is TGCAGCGCCATTGACAGACACACAGATACGCAGTATTTT.

The chain is built from TRBV11-2 and TRBJ2-2, with 8 bases matching TRBD1. Germline V gene lookup returns CDR1 SGHAT and CDR2 FQNNGV. This CDR3 comprises 18 residues. J lost 5 bases, V lost 0 bases, and 11 bases had no gene match. As DNA, the CDR3 is TGTGCCAGCAGCTTAGATCCGGCAGGGGGCGCAGGGACCGGGGAGCTGTTTTTT. Its protein product is CASSLDPAGGAGTGELFF.

This clone was observed a single time. V is TRBV13 and J is TRBJ2-5; 7 bases agree with TRBD2. After removal of 5 bases from V and 5 bases from J, the junction contained 8 bases not matched to a gene. Germline V gives CDR1 PRHDT, CDR2 FYEKMQ (reference sequence). CDR3 length equals 14 residues. CDR3 sequence reads: CASSQRGGVETQYF. The CDR3 nucleotides read TGTGCCAGCAGCCAGCGGGGAGGGGTGGAGACCCAGTACTTC.

V and J are TRBV28 and TRBJ1-2; D remains ambiguous. In germline, CDR1 is MDHEN, CDR2 SYDVKM. The V gene lost 7 bases and the J gene lost 2 bases, with 11 bases spanning the gap. This CDR3 is built from 13 residues. CDR3 in amino acids: CASTSPGNYGYTF. In nucleotides, the CDR3 is TGTGCCAGCACTTCGCCGGGGAACTATGGCTACACCTTC.

The chain employs TRBV7-2 and TRBJ2-1, with 8 bases matching TRBD1. CDR1 SGHTA and CDR2 FQGNSA come from the germline V gene. The CDR3 totals 15 residues. J lost 7 bases, V lost 0 bases, and 5 bases had no gene match. The CDR3 here is CASSLAGTGGNEQFF. The CDR3 DNA reads as TGTGCCAGCAGCTTAGCCGGGACAGGAGGGAATGAGCAGTTCTTC.

For the CDR3, the DNA is TGTGCCAGCAGTGAATGGTTTCAGGGGTTCGATAATGAGCAGTTCTTC. Translating it yields CASSEWFQGFDNEQFF. The chain carries TRBV25-1 and TRBJ2-1; perhaps TRBD1 as D (6 bases). The CDR3 runs 16 residues. The V end lost 1 base, the J end lost 7 bases, and 17 bases lay between the germline ends. Per the germline V gene, CDR1 is MGHDK and CDR2 is SYGVNS.

This clone was seen just once. The V and J genes are TRBV27 and TRBJ1-1; tentative D call: TRBD1 (6 bases). This CDR3 comprises 15 residues. V was shortened by 1 base and J by 4 bases, with 13 bases between the two germline ends. Germline V gene data show CDR1 as MNHEY and CDR2 as SMNVEV (reference sequence). The CDR3 spells CASSLLGGPVTEAFF. CDR3 DNA: TGTGCCAGCAGTTTATTGGGGGGGCCTGTCACTGAAGCTTTCTTT.

This clone has only one observation. The chain recombines TRBV5-1 with TRBJ2-5; 10 bases are a match to TRBD1. Trimming cost V 0 bases and J 2 bases; bases outside gene matches: 1. CDR1 is SGHRS, CDR2 YFSETQ, per germline. CDR3 length equals 15 residues. This CDR3 is CASSLGDRGQETQYF. CDR3 nucleotide sequence: TGCGCCAGCAGCTTGGGGGACAGGGGTCAAGAGACCCAGTACTTC.